This TCR beta chain was sequenced for a study of T-cell reconstitution after alpha-beta-depleted transplantation in children (dated by TCRdb to 2015 to 2016). About the full investigation: The study quantitatively tracked T-cell immune reconstitution after TCRalphabeta/CD19-depleted allogeneic hematopoietic cell transplantation in children using TCR repertoire profiling. Broader findings and caveats from the paper: In some patients, the high TCRbeta diversity seen at day 60 was put down to recipient T cells and intrathymic progenitors that had survived conditioning. Hyperexpanded clone frequencies declined over subsequent months; after one year, T-cell counts and TCRbeta diversity were mostly attributed to newly produced T cells. Apparently early alphabetaT-cell count recovery about two months after transplant reportedly relied on only several hundred rapidly expanded clones derived from non-depleted graft cells.

Turning to this clonotype: Its antigen target is currently unknown. Qualities for individual bases were not recorded, and no much larger clone is one base off.

Libraries were built with PCR. TCRdb records Illumina HiSeq 2500 as the sequencer. TCR library preparation used molecular barcoding, with unique molecular identifiers applied to normalize quantification of the TCRbeta repertoire. TCRdb reworked the public reads: Q25 trimming with fastp, MiXCR clone assembly, productive beta chains retained. Rows with one shared CDR3 protein collapse into an entry with the most common genes and DNA. The table for this sample lists approximately 500,000 distinct CDR3 sequences; over 9.5% of them were counted only once. The biggest ten clones account for around 2% of the sample. The treatment or condition label of this sample denotes: allogeneic hematopoietic cell transplantation with graft depleted of TCRalphabeta T cells and CD19 B cells. Transplant recipients were children who received TCRalphabeta/CD19-depleted allogeneic hematopoietic cell grafts. Reading from cysteine to phenylalanine, the CDR3 counts 15 amino acids. Only the CDR3 part of the read is kept: 45 bases, read in frame from the first base. CDR1 and CDR2, per the germline V gene, are MDHEN and SYDVKM. Trimming accounts for 5 bases at V and 2 bases at J, while the number of junction bases matched to no gene is 6.

This sequence originates from a child aged 2-15 years with inherited bone marrow failure, due to receive a stem cell transplant. This sequence uses TRBV28 and TRBJ2-5, with 9 central nucleotides matching TRBD1. This material consisted of PBMCs, taken before TCRalphabeta/CD19-depleted stem cell transplant. The CDR3 region reads CASSPLGTGQETQYF. The DNA reads as follows: TGTGCCAGCAGTCCCCTCGGGACAGGGCAAGAGACCCAGTACTTC.